This TCR beta chain emerged from a study of T-cell reconstitution after alpha-beta-depleted transplantation in children. General observations from the study: The high TCRbeta diversity at day 60 in some patients came from surviving recipient T cells and thymic progenitors. One year post-transplant, T-cell counts and diversity were largely derived from T cells produced anew.

This clonotype was detected only a few times. As yet, its antigen is unknown. V was clipped by 5 bases and J by 1 base; unmatched bases: 11. CDR1 and CDR2 from the germline V gene are MDHEN and SYDVKM. This CDR3 has 16 amino acids. A TCRbeta library incorporating unique molecular identifiers was prepared. TCRdb reanalysed the PCR reads using MiXCR and keeps one entry per CDR3 protein. The sample shows a few hundred thousand distinct CDR3 sequences, around two fifths of them seen only once. This rearrangement joins TRBV28 to TRBJ2-7, with 7 nucleotides matching TRBD1. The clonotype originates from a girl aged 2 to 10 with aplastic anemia, due to receive a stem cell transplant. The source material was PBMCs, sampled before TCRalphabeta/CD19-depleted stem cell transplant. In nucleotides, the CDR3 is TGTGCCAGCAGTCCCCCCCGGGACAGATCGTCCTACGAGCAGTACTTC. Residues: CASSPPRDRSSYEQYF.